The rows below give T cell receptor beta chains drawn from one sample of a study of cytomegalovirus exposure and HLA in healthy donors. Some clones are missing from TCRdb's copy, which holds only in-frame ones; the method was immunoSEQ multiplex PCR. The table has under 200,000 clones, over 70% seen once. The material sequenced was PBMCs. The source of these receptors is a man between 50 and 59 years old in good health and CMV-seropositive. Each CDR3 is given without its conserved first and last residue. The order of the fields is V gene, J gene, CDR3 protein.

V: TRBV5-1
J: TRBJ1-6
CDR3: ASSLTATGVNSPLH

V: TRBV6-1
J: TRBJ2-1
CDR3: ASSEAASGSYNEQF

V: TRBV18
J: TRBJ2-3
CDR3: ASSLPGLGTDTQY

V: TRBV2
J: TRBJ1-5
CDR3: ASGRQGSNQPQH

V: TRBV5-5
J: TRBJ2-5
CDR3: ASNQPGGGETQY

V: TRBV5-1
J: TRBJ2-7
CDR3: ASSLGSSGSPYEQY

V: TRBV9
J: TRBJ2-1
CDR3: ASSVVGSNYNEQF

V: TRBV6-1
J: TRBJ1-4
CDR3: ASRGTGEVGKLF

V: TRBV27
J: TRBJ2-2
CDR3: ASSFAGGPNTGELF

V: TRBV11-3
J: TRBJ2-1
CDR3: ASSLMGDSYNEQF

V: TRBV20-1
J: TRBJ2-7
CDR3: SAQDYEQY

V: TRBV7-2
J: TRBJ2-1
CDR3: ASSLTGPANEQF

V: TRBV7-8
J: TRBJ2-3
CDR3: ASSLSPTSGTSTDTQY

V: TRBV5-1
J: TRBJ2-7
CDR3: ASSPRDRLYEQY

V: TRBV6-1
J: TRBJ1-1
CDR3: ASSLTGNTEAF

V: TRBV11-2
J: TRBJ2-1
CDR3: ASSGLAGRGNGQF

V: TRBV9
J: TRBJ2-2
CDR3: ASSEGDTGELF

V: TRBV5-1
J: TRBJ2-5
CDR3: ASSPQGAGETQY

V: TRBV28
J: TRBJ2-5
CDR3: ASSRQTGTSGKETQY

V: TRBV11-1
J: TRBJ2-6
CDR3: ASSPNRIRYSGANVLT

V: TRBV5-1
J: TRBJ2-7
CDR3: ASSGGGAAYEQY

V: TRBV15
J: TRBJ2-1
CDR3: ATSRDHGVDEQF

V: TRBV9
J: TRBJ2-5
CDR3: ASSQVAGAATQY

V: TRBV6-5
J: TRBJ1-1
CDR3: ASTHRGSTEAF

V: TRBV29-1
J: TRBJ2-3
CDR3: SVDRLAGSTDTQY

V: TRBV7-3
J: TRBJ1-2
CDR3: ASSYQGARGYT

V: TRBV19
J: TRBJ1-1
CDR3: ASSSDITEAF

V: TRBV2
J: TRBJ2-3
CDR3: ASSAGGSQDTQY

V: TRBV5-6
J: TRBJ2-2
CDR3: ASSLNPYSGRDTGELF

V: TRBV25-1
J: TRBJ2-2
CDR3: ASSDLLADRGNTGELF

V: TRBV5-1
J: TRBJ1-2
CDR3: ASSPTGSVYGYT

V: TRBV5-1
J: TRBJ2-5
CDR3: ASSSGGAGQETQY

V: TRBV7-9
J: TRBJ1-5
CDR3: ASSLAQGGGPQH

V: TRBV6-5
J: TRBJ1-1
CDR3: ASTRQGPMNTEAF

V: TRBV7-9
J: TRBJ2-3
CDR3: ASSLFPVTSGVPTDTQY

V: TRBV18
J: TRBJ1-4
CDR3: ASSPVGTGGEKLF

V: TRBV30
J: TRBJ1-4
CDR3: AWNRRQPNEKLF

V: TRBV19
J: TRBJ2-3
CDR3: ASSIRQGATDTQY

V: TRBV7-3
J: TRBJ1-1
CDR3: ASSRRGQGIAEAF

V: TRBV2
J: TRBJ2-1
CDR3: ASSPQISGRYNEQF

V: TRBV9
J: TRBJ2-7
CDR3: ASSAQGAVDEQY

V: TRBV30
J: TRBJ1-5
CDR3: AWSSGQPNQPQH

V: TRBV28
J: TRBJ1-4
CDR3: ASSLGGVREKLF

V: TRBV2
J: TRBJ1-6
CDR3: ASSPDRGQSPLH

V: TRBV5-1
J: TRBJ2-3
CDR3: ASSLADTQY

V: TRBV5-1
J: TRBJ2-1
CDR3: ASSPATGGNEQF

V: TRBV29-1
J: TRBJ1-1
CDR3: STPGTGNTEAF

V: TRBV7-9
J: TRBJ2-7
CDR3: ASSRQGGPSYEQY

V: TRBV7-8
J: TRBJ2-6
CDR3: ASSLVLASSGANVLT

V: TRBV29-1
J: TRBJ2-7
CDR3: SVGYWTGASYEQY

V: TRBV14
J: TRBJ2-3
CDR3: ASSPSLGLAGLTDTQY

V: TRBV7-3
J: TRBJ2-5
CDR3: ASSPGVSGRLETQY